What follows are 28 T cell receptor beta chains derived from one specimen sequenced in a study of blood T cell repertoires in COVID-19. Clones were sequenced by immunoSEQ multiplex PCR, and TCRdb holds only the in-frame ones, with some missing. The data show 150,000 to 200,000 clones, 86% seen once. Sequenced input: peripheral blood. Source of these receptors: a man aged 65 to 85 with acute or convalescent COVID-19.

The V gene is TRBV18, the J gene TRBJ2-1; 8 bases are a match to TRBD2. CDR3 length: 17 residues. Trimming at V came to 3 bases and at J to 7 bases, leaving 14 bases not matched to a gene. Germline values: CDR1 KGHSH, CDR2 LQKENI. The CDR3 region has the DNA TGTGCCAGCTCACCCAGGAACTCGGGACTAGGGGTGAATGAGCAGTTCTTC. Protein product: CASSPRNSGLGVNEQFF.

The chain links TRBV19 to TRBJ1-3; 7 bases line up with TRBD1. J was trimmed by 0 bases and V by 10 bases; bases with no gene match: 9. The germline V gene encodes CDR1 LNHDA and CDR2 SQIVND (reference sequence). This CDR3 contains 15 residues. CDR3 sequence (DNA): TGTGCCACCGGTCGACAGGGCCTCTCTGGAAACACCATATATTTT. This sequence encodes CATGRQGLSGNTIYF. The variable domain in full, with the rest retrieved from reference TRBV19 and TRBJ1-3, is DGGITQSPKYLFRKEGQNVTLSCEQNLNHDAMYWYRQDPGQGLRLIYYSQIVNDFQKGDIAEGYSVSREKKESFPLTVTSAQKNPTAFYLCATGRQGLSGNTIYFGEGSWLTVV.

This sequence joins TRBV7-3 and TRBJ1-1; weak D call: TRBD1 (5 bases). This CDR3 contains 13 residues. Germline CDR1 SGHTA, CDR2 FQGTGA. V was trimmed by 6 bases and J by 4 bases, leaving 12 bases between them. In DNA form, the CDR3 reads TGTGCCAGCAGTCGCGAACAGGTCACTGAAGCTTTCTTT. Encoded protein: CASSREQVTEAFF.

CDR3 sequence (DNA): TGCGCCAGCAGCCCGGGACTAGCGGGAGGCCCGGCGACAGATACGCAGTATTTT. Translating it yields CASSPGLAGGPATDTQYF. The chain recombines TRBV5-1 with TRBJ2-3; 15 nucleotides agree with TRBD2. J lost 3 bases, V lost 4 bases, and 9 bases had no gene match. Germline CDR1 and CDR2: SGHRS and YFSETQ. This CDR3 is 18 amino acids long.

This clone has a handful of counts. V gene TRBV2 combines with J gene TRBJ1-1, with 7 bases matching TRBD1. CDR1 SNHLY and CDR2 FYNNEI come from the germline V gene. CDR3 length equals 11 residues. V was pared by 3 bases and J by 11 bases, with 3 bases of the junction left unmatched. Here the CDR3 DNA reads TGTGCCAGCAGTGATTTGACAGGGGCTTTCTTT. Residues: CASSDLTGAFF.

The chain is built from TRBV6-6 and TRBJ2-7; D possibly corresponds to TRBD1 (5 bases). The CDR3 contains 13 residues. Germline CDR1 and CDR2: MNHNY and SVGAGI (reference sequence). The ends were cut back, 6 bases at V and 0 bases at J, with 9 bases in the middle. The CDR3, as DNA: TGTGCCAGCAGCCTTGGGGCCTCCTACGAGCAGTACTTC. This sequence encodes CASSLGASYEQYF.

The CDR3 is CASSFSTNEKLFF. The CDR3 DNA is TGTGCCAGCAGCTTCTCAACTAATGAAAAACTGTTTTTT. The chain carries TRBV7-9 and TRBJ1-4; D is uncertain. The CDR3 runs 13 residues. The V end lost 3 bases, the J end lost 0 bases, and 2 bases lay between the germline ends. CDR1 is SEHNR and CDR2 is FQNEAQ in the germline V gene (reference sequence).

The gene calls are TRBV4-2 and TRBJ2-3, with 11 bases fitting TRBD2. V gave up 2 bases and J gave up 3 bases; unmatched junction bases: 16. Germline CDR1 is LGHNA and CDR2 is YNFKEQ. There are 20 residues in the CDR3. The CDR3: CASSQSPNGGVAGGTDTQYF. DNA of the CDR3: TGTGCCAGCAGCCAATCCCCGAACGGGGGGGTAGCGGGGGGGACAGATACGCAGTATTTT.

This clone was observed once. The V gene is TRBV29-1, the J gene TRBJ1-2; 9 positions agree with TRBD1. Trimming removed 4 bases from V and 8 bases from J; junction bases left unmatched: 8. CDR1 SQVTM and CDR2 ANQGSEA come from the germline V gene. The CDR3 runs 13 residues. The CDR3 region is CSVVRDRDQGYTF. CDR3 bases: TGCAGCGTTGTGAGGGACAGGGATCAAGGCTACACCTTC.

V gene TRBV9 combines with J gene TRBJ1-2; D is ambiguous. Germline CDR1 reads SGDLS; CDR2 reads YYNGEE. This CDR3 has 12 residues. V gave up 4 bases and J gave up 7 bases, with 11 bases separating them. CDR3 bases: TGTGCCAGCAGCAAGAGGGAATCTGGCTACACCTTC. This sequence encodes CASSKRESGYTF.

This chain joins TRBV5-1 and TRBJ2-5; 10 bases agree with TRBD2. The ends lost 5 bases at V and 3 bases at J; junction bases unmatched: 10. This CDR3 comprises 16 residues. Germline V gene data show CDR1 as SGHRS and CDR2 as YFSETQ. In DNA, the CDR3 is TGCGCCAGCAGAGAAGGGGCTAGCGGGGGAGAAGAGACCCAGTACTTC. This translates into CASREGASGGEETQYF.

The chain combines TRBV5-4 with TRBJ2-2; 10 positions agree with TRBD1. V lost 7 bases and J lost 5; bases outside the gene matches: 5. The length of the CDR3 is 14 residues. Germline CDR1 and CDR2: SGHNT and YYREEE (reference sequence). CDR3 sequence reads: CASGTGVGTGELFF. CDR3 in DNA: TGTGCCAGCGGGACAGGGGTTGGGACCGGGGAGCTGTTTTTT.

The chain uses TRBV4-1 and TRBJ1-4; D is unresolved. Germline CDR1 is MGHRA and CDR2 is YSYEKL. V shed 8 bases and J shed 8 bases, with 18 bases lying between them. The CDR3 is made up of 14 amino acids. This CDR3 is CASSNHGLWEKLFF. The CDR3 DNA follows: TGCGCCAGCTCGAACCACGGGTTATGGGAAAAACTGTTTTTT.

V gene TRBV5-5 combines with J gene TRBJ1-4; 7 bases line up with TRBD1. The CDR3 sequence is 15 residues long. V was clipped by 4 bases and J by 8 bases; unmatched bases: 11. CDR1 SGHKS and CDR2 YYEKEE come from the germline V gene (reference sequence). The chain's CDR3 is CASSPNYSTGEKLFF. CDR3 nucleotides: TGTGCCAGCAGCCCAAATTACTCGACAGGGGAAAAACTGTTTTTT.

The chain carries TRBV9 and TRBJ1-3, with a weak D call TRBD1 (6 bases). Germline CDR1 SGDLS, CDR2 YYNGEE. The CDR3 spans 14 residues. V dropped 6 bases and J dropped 4 bases, with 14 bases sitting between them. CDR3 amino acids: CASNRGGSGNTIYF. As DNA, the CDR3 is TGTGCCAGCAACCGGGGGGGCTCCGGAAACACCATATATTTT.

V usage is TRBV16 and J usage is TRBJ1-2; TRBD1 is a possible D gene (6 bases). CDR1 and CDR2 from the germline V gene are KGHSY and FQNENV. V gave up 4 bases and J gave up 7 bases, with 19 bases separating them. The CDR3 loop spans 15 amino acids. The CDR3 bases are TGTGCCAGCAGCCCTCCGGGACAAGGATCTCTTGGCTACACCTTC. Its translation: CASSPPGQGSLGYTF.

The rearrangement joins TRBV4-3 to TRBJ2-3, with TRBD2 as a possible D gene (5 bases). Germline V gives CDR1 LGHNA, CDR2 YSLEER. This CDR3 comprises 15 residues. The germline V and J ends were trimmed by 0 bases and 5 bases, with 12 bases remaining between them. The CDR3 loop is CASSQDALSEDTQYF. In DNA, the CDR3 is TGCGCCAGCAGCCAAGATGCCCTTAGCGAAGATACGCAGTATTTT.

The gene calls are TRBV6-2 or TRBV6-3 and TRBJ1-5; D is unresolved. This CDR3 comprises 14 residues. Per the germline V gene, CDR1 is MNHEY and CDR2 is SVGEGT. The V end was cut by 1 base, the J end by 5 bases, with 9 bases between. DNA of the CDR3: TGTGCCAGCAGTTACTACTCCCGAGATCAGCCCCAGCATTTT. Translation: CASSYYSRDQPQHF.

The chain employs TRBV24-1 and TRBJ2-3; 7 bases match TRBD2. The CDR3 contains 16 residues. Germline V gene lookup returns CDR1 KGHDR and CDR2 SFDVKD. The V segment lost 4 bases and the J segment 4 bases; nucleotides outside the gene matches: 10. The CDR3 DNA sequence: TGTGCCACCAGTGACCCTCTAGCGGTAAAAGCAGATACGCAGTATTTT. Its translation: CATSDPLAVKADTQYF.

The chain carries TRBV7-2 and TRBJ1-2, with TRBD1 matching over 9 bases. The CDR3 contains 15 residues. CDR1 and CDR2 from the germline V gene are SGHTA and FQGNSA. V lost 5 bases to trimming and J lost 2 bases; unmatched junction nucleotides: 6. The CDR3 DNA reads TGTGCCAGCAGCCCCCGGGACAGGGTAAACTATGGCTACACCTTC. This gives the protein CASSPRDRVNYGYTF.

This clone turned up a few times. The chain recombines TRBV10-2 with TRBJ1-6; weak D call: TRBD1 (6 bases). The germline V gene has CDR1 WSHSY and CDR2 SAAADI. CDR3 size: 15 residues. Trimming pared 6 bases from V and 1 base from J, leaving 10 bases between. The chain's CDR3 is CASRRGTSYNSPLHF. The CDR3 DNA reads as TGCGCCAGCAGAAGAGGGACATCCTATAATTCACCCCTCCACTTT.

V is TRBV6-5 and J is TRBJ1-1; the match to TRBD1 covers 7 bases. CDR3 length: 16 residues. Germline trimming cut 6 bases from V and 4 bases from J; bases unmatched to any gene: 14. Germline CDR1 reads MNHEY; CDR2 reads SVGAGI. The chain's CDR3 is CASSYAEGARGTEAFF. The CDR3 DNA reads as TGTGCCAGCAGCTACGCGGAGGGGGCGAGAGGCACTGAAGCTTTCTTT.

The gene calls are TRBV2 and TRBJ1-5, with 8 positions matching TRBD1. Trimming removed 1 base from V and 9 bases from J; junction bases left unmatched: 8. The length of the CDR3 is 15 residues. CDR1 and CDR2 (germline): SNHLY, FYNNEI. Here the CDR3 DNA reads TGTGCCAGCAGTGAAGTGGGGACAGGAGAGGGGCCCCAGCATTTT. Protein: CASSEVGTGEGPQHF.

This clone was seen a single time. The rearrangement joins TRBV12-3 or TRBV12-4 to TRBJ2-6; D is undetermined. The CDR3 extends over 13 amino acids. V was clipped by 6 bases and J by 4 bases, with 7 bases between them. The CDR3 spells CASSQWGANVLTF. The CDR3 DNA reads TGTGCCAGCAGCCAGTGGGGGGCCAACGTCCTGACTTTC.

CDR3 region: CASSIDRPGARSPLHF. As DNA, the CDR3 is TGTGCCAGTAGTATAGATCGTCCAGGGGCGCGCTCACCCCTCCACTTT. This chain connects TRBV19 to TRBJ1-6; D is possibly TRBD1 (6 bases). The V gene lost 0 bases and the J gene lost 10 bases, with 16 bases spanning the gap. CDR1 and CDR2 from the germline V gene are LNHDA and SQIVND (reference sequence). There are 16 residues in the CDR3.

The chain uses TRBV5-1 and TRBJ1-2; unclear D gene. The CDR3 has 19 amino acids. Trimming took off 1 base at V and 2 bases at J, with 24 bases between the two ends. Germline CDR1 is SGHRS and CDR2 is YFSETQ. The chain's CDR3 is CASSLIERTSDLRNYGYTF. DNA of the CDR3: TGCGCCAGCAGCTTGATAGAGCGGACTTCGGACCTGAGGAACTATGGCTACACCTTC.

The CDR3 loop is CASSEAPFSNQPQHF. In DNA, the CDR3 is TGTGCCAGCAGTGAAGCTCCATTCAGCAATCAGCCCCAGCATTTT. The V and J genes are TRBV6-1 and TRBJ1-5, with D unresolved. There are 15 residues in the CDR3. Trimming removed 0 bases at V and 1 base at J, with 7 bases between. Germline CDR1 and CDR2: MNHNS and SASEGT.

The count of this clone is one. The genes are TRBV6-1 and TRBJ1-3; D is undetermined. The germline V gene encodes CDR1 MNHNS and CDR2 SASEGT. The CDR3 is 13 amino acids. V dropped 2 bases and J dropped 7 bases, with 9 bases sitting between them. The CDR3 DNA reads as TGTGCCAGCAGTGAAATTGGGCCCAACACCATATATTTT. Protein product: CASSEIGPNTIYF.